The 10 T cell receptor beta chains below were found in one sample sequenced in a study of Ad26.COV2.S vaccination and SARS-CoV-2 variants. The treatment is: roughly 20 received Ad26.COV2.S at low or high dose, single or two shots; about 5 received placebo; per-sample allocation not given. Following the first vaccine or placebo injection, samples were taken on day 63. Assay: immunoSEQ multiplex PCR; the TCRdb copy retains only in-frame clones and omits some. The sample gives 250,000 to 300,000 clones, more than 70% of which show up once; 2.5% to 3.5% is in the top ten. The sample in question was peripheral blood, obtained in a trial of Ad26.COV2.S vaccine versus placebo. These receptors all stem from a person aged 18 to 59 who received the Ad26.COV2.S COVID-19 vaccine or a placebo.

The gene calls are TRBV3-1 (or the pseudogene TRBV3-2) and TRBJ2-1; 11 nucleotides align to TRBD2. Germline V CDR1 and CDR2: LGHDT, YNNKEL (reference sequence). The CDR3 runs to 14 residues. V was clipped by 4 bases and J by 9 bases; unmatched bases: 5. Here the CDR3 DNA reads TGTGCCAGCAGCCTAGCGGGAGGGCGTGGTGAGCAGTTCTTC. Its translation is CASSLAGGRGEQFF.

This clone was observed once. V usage is TRBV4-1 and J usage is TRBJ1-4; D remains unclear. V was cut by 3 bases and J by 8 bases, with 13 bases left in between. The CDR3 is 14 residues long. Per the germline V gene, CDR1 is MGHRA and CDR2 is YSYEKL. This CDR3 is CASSQGGIGEKLFF. CDR3 coding DNA: TGCGCCAGCAGCCAGGGAGGAATAGGGGAAAAACTGTTTTTT.

The V and J genes are TRBV10-3 and TRBJ1-1, with 9 bases identical to TRBD1. V was pared by 0 bases and J by 5 bases, with 7 bases of the junction left unmatched. This CDR3 has 16 residues. CDR1 and CDR2 from the germline V gene are ENHRY and SYGVKD. The DNA of the CDR3 is TGTGCCATCAGTGAGTCCTCACAGGGGGCGCGGACTGAAGCTTTCTTT. It translates to CAISESSQGARTEAFF.

The CDR3 sequence is CASSHMRQGGRTDTQYF. The DNA of the CDR3 is TGCGCCAGCAGCCACATGAGACAGGGGGGAAGGACAGATACGCAGTATTTT. The chain has TRBV4-3 and TRBJ2-3; 9 positions agree with TRBD1. The CDR3 has 17 residues. With 3 bases clipped from V and 3 bases from J, the junction kept 10 bases outside the gene matches. Germline values: CDR1 LGHNA, CDR2 YSLEER.

V usage is TRBV19 and J usage is TRBJ2-5, with 13 bases lining up with TRBD2. The CDR3 is made up of 16 amino acids. With V trimmed by 5 bases and J by 5 bases, 8 bases remained unmatched. Germline values: CDR1 LNHDA, CDR2 SQIVND (reference sequence). Here the CDR3 DNA reads TGTGCCAGTAGTCATGGACTAGCGGGAGAGGGGGAGACCCAGTACTTC. This translates into CASSHGLAGEGETQYF.

Comments on this clone: Germline is not matched at one junction end, which may reflect a read error. The chain employs TRBV7-6 and TRBJ1-4; D is possibly TRBD1 (5 bases). Germline CDR1 reads SGHVS; CDR2 reads FNYEAQ. The CDR3 totals 13 residues. This CDR3 is CVSSPGPNEKLFF. DNA of the CDR3: TGTGTCAGCAGCCCAGGGCCTAATGAAAAACTGTTTTTT.

The chain couples TRBV27 to TRBJ1-6; 8 bases align to TRBD1. CDR3 length: 16 amino acids. Germline CDR1 is MNHEY and CDR2 is SMNVEV (reference sequence). Germline trimming cut 5 bases from V and 8 bases from J; bases unmatched to any gene: 11. CDR3 DNA: TGTGCCAGCAGTCCCCGGACAGGGAATCCACATTCACCCCTCCACTTT. Translation gives CASSPRTGNPHSPLHF.

This clone was detected once. The chain links TRBV2 to TRBJ1-2; 11 bases map to TRBD1. The CDR3 is made up of 14 amino acids. Germline lookup yields CDR1 SNHLY and CDR2 FYNNEI. The trim removed 6 bases at V and 8 bases at J, leaving 8 bases unmatched. CDR3 in amino acids: CASSQGQGAWGYTF. CDR3 bases: TGTGCCAGCAGCCAAGGACAGGGGGCGTGGGGCTACACCTTC.

This chain links TRBV19 with TRBJ1-2; D is undetermined. This CDR3 spans 12 amino acids. Germline values: CDR1 LNHDA, CDR2 SQIVND (reference sequence). Trimming took 5 bases from V and 4 from J, leaving 8 bases between them. CDR3 region: CASSEGGYGYTF. The CDR3 DNA reads TGTGCCAGTAGTGAAGGCGGCTATGGCTACACCTTC.

The J gene is TRBJ1-5, the V gene TRBV6-5; perhaps TRBD1 as D (5 bases). The V end was cut by 0 bases, the J end by 0 bases, with 6 bases between. The CDR3 length is 15 residues. Germline-derived CDR1 and CDR2 are MNHEY and SVGAGI. CDR3 DNA: TGTGCCAGCAGTTACTCCGGGGGTAGCAATCAGCCCCAGCATTTT. Residues: CASSYSGGSNQPQHF.